The 5 T cell receptor beta chains in this list originate from one sample, sequenced in a study of metastatic and nonmetastatic thyroid tumors. None of the patients had undergone any treatment ahead of thyroid surgery. TCRdb re-analyzed the PCR reads using MiXCR. The sample lists roughly 18,000 clones; roughly 36% were seen once. Sequencing was done on a sample of tumor tissue. These receptors originate from a male donor with papillary thyroid cancer or a benign thyroid nodule (not recorded which). Some clones in this sample may be carry-over from other donors' samples.

This CDR3 is CASSEGQGTGTQYF. The CDR3 nucleotides are TGTGCCAGCAGTGAAGGTCAGGGTACCGGTACGCAGTATTTT. The chain couples TRBV2 to TRBJ2-3; a weak D match, TRBD1 (5 bases). V was cut by 1 base and J by 8 bases, with 13 bases left in between. This CDR3 has 14 residues. Germline assignment: CDR1 SNHLY and CDR2 FYNNEI.

In nucleotides, the CDR3 is TGTGCCAGCAGTGAACTAGCGGGAGACCAAGAGACCCAGTACTTC. Translating gives CASSELAGDQETQYF. The genes are TRBV6-1 and TRBJ2-5; 10 positions match TRBD2. The germline gives CDR1 MNHNS, CDR2 SASEGT. The CDR3 contains 15 residues. The trim removed 2 bases at V and 0 bases at J, leaving 0 bases unmatched.

About this clone itself: A read error is possible here, since a much larger clone lies one base away. The CDR3 loop reads CASSVGLSGETQYF. CDR3 nucleotides: TGTGCCAGCAGCGTAGGACTATCGGGAGAGACCCAGTACTTC. This rearrangement joins TRBV9 to TRBJ2-5; perhaps TRBD2 as D (5 bases). The length of the CDR3 is 14 residues. Germline CDR1 SGDLS, CDR2 YYNGEE. V was clipped by 0 bases and J by 4 bases, with 10 bases between them.

This clone ranks as medium-sized. The chain has TRBV20-1 and TRBJ2-1; 9 bases line up with TRBD2. The CDR3 is made up of 14 amino acids. CDR1 is DFQATT and CDR2 is SNEGSKA in the germline V gene (reference sequence). The junction had 7 bases not matched to a gene; V was cut back by 5 bases and J by 5 bases. The CDR3 DNA reads TGCAGTGCTTCTCTTAGCGGGAGAAACAATGAGCAGTTCTTC. It yields the protein CSASLSGRNNEQFF.

The rearrangement uses TRBV5-1 and TRBJ2-2; D is undetermined. Trimming took 0 bases from V and 7 from J, leaving 4 bases between them. Germline loops: CDR1 SGHRS, CDR2 YFSETQ. This CDR3 comprises 12 residues. This chain's CDR3 is CASSLELGELFF. CDR3 sequence (DNA): TGCGCCAGCAGCTTGGAACTCGGGGAGCTGTTTTTT. Full variable domain (rest looked up from reference TRBV5-1 and TRBJ2-2): KAGVTQTPRYLIKTRGQQVTLSCSPISGHRSVSWYQQTPGQGLQFLFEYFSETQRNKGNFPGRFSGRQFSNSRSEMNVSTLELGDSALYLCASSLELGELFFGEGSRLTVL.